This TCR beta chain is from a study of T cells in Graves' hyperthyroidism and ophthalmopathy. Study outcomes and limitations: Most clonotypes that expanded in the thyroid above 0.001 also showed up in blood.

TCR beta CDR3 sequences were amplified from RNA transcripts. The HTBI set primed first-round TCR CDR3 RT-PCR. Via MiXCR, TCRdb re-called the multiplex PCR reads, giving one row per CDR3 protein. The sample lists 360,000 or so distinct CDR3 sequences; under 20% were seen once. This clonotype was observed at least ten times. Its antigen is currently unknown. Germline V lookup: CDR1 GTSNPN, CDR2 SVGIG (reference sequence). V gave up 3 bases and J gave up 5 bases, with 11 bases separating them. This CDR3 is built from 12 residues. J is TRBJ2-7 and V is TRBV30; TRBD1 might be the D (5 bases). The source is a woman aged 18-30 years with Graves' hyperthyroidism. The source material was blood. CDR3 sequence reads: CAWSQTRDEQYF. CDR3 nucleotides: TGTGCCTGGAGCCAGACCAGGGACGAGCAGTACTTC.